This T cell receptor (beta chain) was identified in a study of T-cell reconstitution after alpha-beta-depleted transplantation in children. The CDR3 is 14 residues long. V dropped 6 bases and J dropped 1; count of bases not matched to a gene: 6. The germline V gene encodes CDR1 ENHRY and CDR2 SYGVKD. This clonotype occurred a few times. The library targeted TCRbeta and was prepared with unique molecular identifiers. A single record per CDR3 protein comes from TCRdb applying MiXCR to the PCR reads. There are about 610,000 distinct CDR3 sequences in the sample; roughly a tenth occur only once, and less than 5% lies in the top ten.

The receptor's source is a human donor who donated a stem cell graft to a child with acute myeloid leukemia. The material was PBMCs from the stem cell graft donor, obtained from the stem cell graft. The rearrangement uses TRBV10-3 and TRBJ2-7, with 7 nucleotides matching TRBD2. In nucleotides, the CDR3 is TGTGCCATCAGCGCTAGCGGTGCGTCCTACGAGCAGTACTTC. It is translated as CAISASGASYEQYF.